In its sample, the clone carrying this T cell receptor (beta chain) was seen many times. TCRbeta library preparation incorporated unique molecular identifiers. One entry per CDR3 protein results from TCRdb running MiXCR on the PCR reads. The repertoire has 500,000 to 600,000 distinct CDR3 sequences, approximately 32% of them found once; the top ten carry approximately 2.3%. This entry comes from a study of T-cell reconstitution after alpha-beta-depleted transplantation in children. Germline assignment: CDR1 SGHRS and CDR2 YFSETQ. The CDR3 contains 15 residues. V was pared by 7 bases and J by 0 bases, with 13 bases between.

The starting material was PBMCs from the stem cell graft donor, obtained from the stem cell graft. The clonotype comes from a human donor who donated a stem cell graft to a child with aplastic anemia. The chain is built from TRBV5-1 and TRBJ1-4, with D unresolved. In DNA form, the CDR3 reads TGCGCCAGCCAGGCTTCCGGTGCAACTAATGAAAAACTGTTTTTT. It codes for CASQASGATNEKLFF.